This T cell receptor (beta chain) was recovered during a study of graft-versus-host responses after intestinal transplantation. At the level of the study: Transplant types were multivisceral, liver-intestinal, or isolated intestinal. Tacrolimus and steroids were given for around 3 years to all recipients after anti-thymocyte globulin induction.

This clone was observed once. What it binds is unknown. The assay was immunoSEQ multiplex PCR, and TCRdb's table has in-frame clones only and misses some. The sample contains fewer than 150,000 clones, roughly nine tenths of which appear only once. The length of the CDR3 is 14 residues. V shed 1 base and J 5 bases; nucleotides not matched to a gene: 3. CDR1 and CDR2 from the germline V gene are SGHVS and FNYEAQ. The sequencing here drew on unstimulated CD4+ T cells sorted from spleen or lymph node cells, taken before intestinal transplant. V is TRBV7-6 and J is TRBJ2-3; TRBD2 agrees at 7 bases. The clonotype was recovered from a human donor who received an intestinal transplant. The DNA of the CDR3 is TGTGCCAGCAGCTTAGTTACGGGGGGAGATACGCAGTATTTT. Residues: CASSLVTGGDTQYF.